This entry concerns a single T cell receptor (beta chain). Method: immunoSEQ multiplex PCR; TCRdb's copy keeps in-frame clones and lacks some. The data show 100,000 to 150,000 clones, with more than 70% seen just once and about an eighth held by the top ten. From germline, CDR1 is GTSNPN and CDR2 SVGIG (reference sequence). Trimming removed 0 bases at V and 2 bases at J, with 7 bases between. This CDR3 comprises 13 residues. The sample belongs to a study of PD-1 blockade in mismatch repair-deficient tumors. PCR or immunohistochemistry showed mismatch repair deficiency in every enrolled patient. The TCR-sequenced patients were a few responders to pembrolizumab.

The TCR originated in an adult with mismatch repair-deficient cancer. Sequenced here: peripheral blood, sampled 70 to 73 weeks after starting pembrolizumab. The chain joins TRBV30 to TRBJ2-5; no definite D call. CDR3 nucleotides: TGTGCCTGGAGTGTGGTACTACAAGAGACCCAGTACTTC. It codes for CAWSVVLQETQYF.